This paragraph covers one T cell receptor beta chain sequence. This clone has a handful of counts. The antigen it binds to is not known. No clone much larger than this one lies a single base away; base qualities are absent. This entry is derived from a study of metastatic and nonmetastatic thyroid tumors (dated by TCRdb to 2019 to 2021). As for the study more broadly: For patients with malignant and with benign thyroid disease, the researchers compared repertoires between peripheral blood samples and tumor or nodule tissue samples.

Here V drops 8 bases and J drops 1 base, and the junction holds 9 bases not matched to any gene. The CDR3 measures 16 amino acids from cysteine to phenylalanine. Of all the DNA, just the CDR3 is kept, 48 bases in frame from base 1. From a lookup of the germline V gene (reference sequence), CDR1 and CDR2 are MNHEY and SMNVEV. The library was produced with PCR. The sequencing machine was an Illumina HiSeq 4000. High-throughput sequencing was used to profile the TCR beta-chain CDR3 region of every patient. The study's own analysis went as follows. Drawing on CDR3 differences between clinicopathological groups, the researchers built a classifier meant to tell apart patients with distant-metastatic papillary thyroid cancer. The Shannon index was used to measure repertoire diversity, and the Morisita-Horn index was used to measure how similar tumor and blood repertoires were. TCRdb reran the public reads through fastp at Q25 and MiXCR, keeping productive beta chains. The V and J calls come from TCRdb's annotation, not from the publication. Here the sample has roughly 40,000 clones; about a sixth occur a single time. The top ten hold approximately 3.8% of the sample.

Before undergoing thyroid surgery, none of the patients had been given any kind of treatment. The study retrospectively analysed patient clinical samples collected from about 2012 to 2019 using T-cell receptor beta sequencing. Here is what the overall study found, with its caveats: In both blood and tumor samples, malignant tumors were reported to have significantly higher TCR beta diversity than benign nodules.

Sequencing was carried out using blood. The origin of this receptor is a female donor with papillary thyroid cancer or a benign thyroid nodule (not recorded which). Some clones in this sample may be carry-over from other donors' samples. The rearrangement joined TRBV27 to TRBJ2-1, with 9 bases matching TRBD1. The nucleotides are TGTGCCAGCGGCTTGACAGGGGGTATTTCCTACAATGAGCAGTTCTTC. Protein translation: CASGLTGGISYNEQFF.